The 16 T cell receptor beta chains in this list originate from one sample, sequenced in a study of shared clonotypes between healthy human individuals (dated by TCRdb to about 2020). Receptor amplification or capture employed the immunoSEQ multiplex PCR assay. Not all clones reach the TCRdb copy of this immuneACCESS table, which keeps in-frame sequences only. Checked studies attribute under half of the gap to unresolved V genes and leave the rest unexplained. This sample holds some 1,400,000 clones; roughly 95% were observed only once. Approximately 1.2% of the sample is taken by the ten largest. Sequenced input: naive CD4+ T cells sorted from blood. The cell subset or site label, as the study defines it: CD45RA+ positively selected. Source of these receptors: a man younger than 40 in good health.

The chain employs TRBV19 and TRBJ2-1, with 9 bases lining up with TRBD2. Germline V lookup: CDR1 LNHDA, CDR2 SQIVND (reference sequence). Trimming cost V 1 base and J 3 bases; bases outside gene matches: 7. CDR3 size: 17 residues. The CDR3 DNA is TGTGCCAGTAGTATAGTCCAGCGGGAGGTGAACTACAATGAGCAGTTCTTC. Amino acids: CASSIVQREVNYNEQFF.

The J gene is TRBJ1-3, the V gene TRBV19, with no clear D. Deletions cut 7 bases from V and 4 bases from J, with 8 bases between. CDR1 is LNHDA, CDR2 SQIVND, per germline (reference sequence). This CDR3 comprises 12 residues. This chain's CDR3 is CASTTRGNTIYF. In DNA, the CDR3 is TGTGCCAGTACAACTCGGGGAAACACCATATATTTT.

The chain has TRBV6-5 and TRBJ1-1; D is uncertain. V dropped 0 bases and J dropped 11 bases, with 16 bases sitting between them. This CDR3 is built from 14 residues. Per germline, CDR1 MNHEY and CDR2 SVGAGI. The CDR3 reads CASSYSGQGLLAFF. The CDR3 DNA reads TGTGCCAGCAGTTACTCGGGCCAAGGGTTGTTGGCTTTCTTT.

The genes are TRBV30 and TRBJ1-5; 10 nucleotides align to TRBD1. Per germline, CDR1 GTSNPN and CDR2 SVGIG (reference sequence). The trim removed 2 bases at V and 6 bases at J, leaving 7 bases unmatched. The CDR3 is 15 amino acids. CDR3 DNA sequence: TGTGCCTGGAGTTTACGGACAGGGGGGGGTCAGCCCCAGCATTTT. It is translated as CAWSLRTGGGQPQHF.

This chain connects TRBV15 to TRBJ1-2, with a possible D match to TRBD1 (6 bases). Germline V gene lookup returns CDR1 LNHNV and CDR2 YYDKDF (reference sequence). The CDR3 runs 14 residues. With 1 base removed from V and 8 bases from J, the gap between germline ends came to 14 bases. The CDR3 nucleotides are TGTGCCACCAGCAGAGTTAACGGACAGCTAGGCTACACCTTC. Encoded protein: CATSRVNGQLGYTF.

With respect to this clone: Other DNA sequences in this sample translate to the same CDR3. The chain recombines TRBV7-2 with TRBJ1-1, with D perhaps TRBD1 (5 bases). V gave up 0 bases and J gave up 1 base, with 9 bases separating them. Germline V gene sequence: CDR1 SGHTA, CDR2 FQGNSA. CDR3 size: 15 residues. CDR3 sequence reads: CASSLAGVRNTEAFF. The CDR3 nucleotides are TGTGCCAGCAGCTTAGCGGGGGTGAGGAACACTGAAGCTTTCTTT.

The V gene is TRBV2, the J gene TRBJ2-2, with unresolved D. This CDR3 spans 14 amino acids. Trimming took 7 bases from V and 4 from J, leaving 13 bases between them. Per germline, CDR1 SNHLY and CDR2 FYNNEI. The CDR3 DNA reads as TGTGCCAGCAAGTCAGGCACAACCACCGGGGAGCTGTTTTTT. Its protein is CASKSGTTTGELFF.

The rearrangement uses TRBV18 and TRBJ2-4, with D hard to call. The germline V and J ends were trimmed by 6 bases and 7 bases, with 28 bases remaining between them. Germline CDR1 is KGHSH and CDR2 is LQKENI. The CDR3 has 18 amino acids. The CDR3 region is CASSIGIGSPRLGNIQYF. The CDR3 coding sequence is TGTGCCAGCTCCATCGGAATAGGGTCCCCCAGGCTTGGGAACATTCAGTACTTC.

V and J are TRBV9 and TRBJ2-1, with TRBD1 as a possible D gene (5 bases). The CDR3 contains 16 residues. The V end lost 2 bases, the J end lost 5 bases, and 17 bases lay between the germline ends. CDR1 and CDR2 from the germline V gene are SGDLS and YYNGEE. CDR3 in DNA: TGTGCCAGCAGCGTTCCAGCAGGGCCCCCTCACAATGAGCAGTTCTTC. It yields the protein CASSVPAGPPHNEQFF.

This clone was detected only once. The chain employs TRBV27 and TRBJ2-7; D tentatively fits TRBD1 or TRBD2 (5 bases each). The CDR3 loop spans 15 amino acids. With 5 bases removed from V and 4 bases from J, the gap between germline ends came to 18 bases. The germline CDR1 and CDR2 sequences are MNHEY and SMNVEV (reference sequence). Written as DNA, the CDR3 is TGTGCCAGCAGTCCCCGCCCAGAGGGGTATTACGAGCAGTACTTC. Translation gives CASSPRPEGYYEQYF.

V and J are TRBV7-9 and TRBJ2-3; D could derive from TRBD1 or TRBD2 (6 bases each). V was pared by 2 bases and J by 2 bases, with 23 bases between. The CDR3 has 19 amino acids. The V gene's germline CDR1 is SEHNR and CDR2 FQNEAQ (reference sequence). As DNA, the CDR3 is TGTGCCAGCAGCTTACCCGTAAGGGGGGACCCCACTTCCACAGATACGCAGTATTTT. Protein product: CASSLPVRGDPTSTDTQYF.

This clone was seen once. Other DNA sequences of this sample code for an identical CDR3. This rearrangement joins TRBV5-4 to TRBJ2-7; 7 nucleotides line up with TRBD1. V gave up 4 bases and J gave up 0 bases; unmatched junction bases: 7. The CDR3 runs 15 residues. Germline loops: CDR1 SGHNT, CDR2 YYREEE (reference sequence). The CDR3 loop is CASSRRDRGSYEQYF. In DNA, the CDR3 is TGTGCCAGCAGCCGCCGGGACAGAGGCTCCTACGAGCAGTACTTC.

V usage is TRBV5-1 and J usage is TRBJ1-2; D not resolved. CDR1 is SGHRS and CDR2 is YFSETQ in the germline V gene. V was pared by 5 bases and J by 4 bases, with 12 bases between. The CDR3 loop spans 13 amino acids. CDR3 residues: CASSLDGSYGYTF. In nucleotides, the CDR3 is TGCGCCAGCAGTCTAGACGGATCCTATGGCTACACCTTC.

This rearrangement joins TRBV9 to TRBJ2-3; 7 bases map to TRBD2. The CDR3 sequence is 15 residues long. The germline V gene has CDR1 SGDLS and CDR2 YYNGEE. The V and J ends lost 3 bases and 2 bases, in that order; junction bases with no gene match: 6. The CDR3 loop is CASSEVLANTDTQYF. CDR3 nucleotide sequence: TGTGCCAGCAGCGAGGTACTAGCGAACACAGATACGCAGTATTTT.

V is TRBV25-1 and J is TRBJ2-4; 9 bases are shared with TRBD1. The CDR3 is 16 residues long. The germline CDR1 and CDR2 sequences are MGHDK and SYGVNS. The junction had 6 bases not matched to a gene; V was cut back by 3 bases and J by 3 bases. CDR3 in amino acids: CASSENRGQGKNIQYF. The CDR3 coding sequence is TGTGCCAGCAGTGAGAACAGGGGGCAGGGCAAAAACATTCAGTACTTC.

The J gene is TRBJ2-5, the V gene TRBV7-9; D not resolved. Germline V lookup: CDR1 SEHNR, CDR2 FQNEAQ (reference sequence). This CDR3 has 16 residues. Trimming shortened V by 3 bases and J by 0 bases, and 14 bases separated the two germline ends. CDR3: CASSFIIARNQETQYF. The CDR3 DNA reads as TGTGCCAGCAGCTTCATCATCGCCCGGAACCAAGAGACCCAGTACTTC.